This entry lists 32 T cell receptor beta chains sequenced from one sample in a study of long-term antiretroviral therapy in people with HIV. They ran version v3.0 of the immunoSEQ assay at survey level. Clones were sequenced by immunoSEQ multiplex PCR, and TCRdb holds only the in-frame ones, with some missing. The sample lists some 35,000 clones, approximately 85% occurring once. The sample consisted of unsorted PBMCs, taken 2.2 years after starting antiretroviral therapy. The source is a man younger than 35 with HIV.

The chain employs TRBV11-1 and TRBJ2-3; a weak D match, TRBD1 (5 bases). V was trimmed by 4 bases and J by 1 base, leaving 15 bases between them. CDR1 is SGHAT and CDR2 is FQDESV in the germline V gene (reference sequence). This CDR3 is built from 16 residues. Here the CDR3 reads CASSSSRVWGTDTQYF. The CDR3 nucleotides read TGTGCCAGCAGCTCATCCAGGGTTTGGGGCACAGATACGCAGTATTTT.

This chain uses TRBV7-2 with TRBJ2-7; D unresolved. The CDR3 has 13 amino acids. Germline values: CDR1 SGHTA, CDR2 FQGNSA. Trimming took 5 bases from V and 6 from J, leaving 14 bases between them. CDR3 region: CASSPVVMAEQYF. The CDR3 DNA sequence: TGTGCCAGCAGCCCCGTGGTTATGGCCGAGCAGTACTTC.

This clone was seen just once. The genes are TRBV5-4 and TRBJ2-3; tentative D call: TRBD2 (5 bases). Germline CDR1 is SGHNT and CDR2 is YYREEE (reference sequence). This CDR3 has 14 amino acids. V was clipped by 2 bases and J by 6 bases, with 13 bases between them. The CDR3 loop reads CASSFGGLEDTQYF. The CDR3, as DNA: TGTGCCAGCAGCTTCGGTGGACTCGAGGATACGCAGTATTTT.

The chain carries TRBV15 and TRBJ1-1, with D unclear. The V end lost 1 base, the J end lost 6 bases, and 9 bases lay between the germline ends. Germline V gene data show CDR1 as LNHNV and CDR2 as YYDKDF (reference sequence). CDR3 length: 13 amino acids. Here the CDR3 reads CATSRGRESEAFF. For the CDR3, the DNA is TGTGCCACCAGCAGAGGGAGGGAATCTGAAGCTTTCTTT. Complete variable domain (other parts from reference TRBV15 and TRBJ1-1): DAMVIQNPRYQVTQFGKPVTLSCSQTLNHNVMYWYQQKSSQAPKLLFHYYDKDFNNEADTPDNFQSRRPNTSFCFLDIRSPGLGDTAMYLCATSRGRESEAFFGQGTRLTVV.

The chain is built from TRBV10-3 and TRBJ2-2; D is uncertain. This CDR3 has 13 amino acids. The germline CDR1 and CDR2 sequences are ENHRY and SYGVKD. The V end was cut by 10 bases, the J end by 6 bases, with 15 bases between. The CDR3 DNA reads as TGTGCCACCCACCCCGAGGAAGCCGGGGAGCTGTTTTTT. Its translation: CATHPEEAGELFF.

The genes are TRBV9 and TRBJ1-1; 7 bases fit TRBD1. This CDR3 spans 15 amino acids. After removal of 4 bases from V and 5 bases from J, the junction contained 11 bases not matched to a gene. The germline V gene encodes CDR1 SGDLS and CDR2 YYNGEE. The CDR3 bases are TGTGCCAGCAGCATAACAGGGGAAGTTTGGACTGAAGCTTTCTTT. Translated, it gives CASSITGEVWTEAFF.

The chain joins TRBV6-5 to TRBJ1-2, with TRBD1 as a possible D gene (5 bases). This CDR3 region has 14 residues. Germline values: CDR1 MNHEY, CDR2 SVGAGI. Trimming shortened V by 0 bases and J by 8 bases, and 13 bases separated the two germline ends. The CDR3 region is CASSYSTQGRGYTF. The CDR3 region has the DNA TGTGCCAGCAGTTACTCAACGCAGGGAAGAGGCTACACCTTC.

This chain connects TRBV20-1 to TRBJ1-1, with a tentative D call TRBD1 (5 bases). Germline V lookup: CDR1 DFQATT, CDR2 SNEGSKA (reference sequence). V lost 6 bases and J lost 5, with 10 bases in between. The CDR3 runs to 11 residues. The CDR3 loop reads CSASRDTEAFF. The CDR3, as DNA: TGCAGTGCAAGCAGGGATACTGAAGCTTTCTTT.

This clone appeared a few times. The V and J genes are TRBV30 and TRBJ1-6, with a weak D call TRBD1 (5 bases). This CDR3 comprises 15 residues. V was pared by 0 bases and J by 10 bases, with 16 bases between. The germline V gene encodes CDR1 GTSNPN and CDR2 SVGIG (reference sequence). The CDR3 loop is CAWSVSGPYGSPLHF. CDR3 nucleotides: TGTGCCTGGAGTGTATCGGGACCTTATGGATCACCCCTCCACTTT. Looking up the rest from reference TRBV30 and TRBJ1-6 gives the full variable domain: SQTIHQWPATLVQPVGSPLSLECTVEGTSNPNLYWYRQAAGRGLQLLFYSVGIGQISSEVPQNLSASRPQDRQFILSSKKLLLSDSGFYLCAWSVSGPYGSPLHFGNGTRLTVT.

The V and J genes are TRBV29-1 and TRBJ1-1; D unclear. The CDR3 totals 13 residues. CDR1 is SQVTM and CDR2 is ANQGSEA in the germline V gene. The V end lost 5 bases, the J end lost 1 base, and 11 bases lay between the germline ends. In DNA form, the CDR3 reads TGCAGCGTTCGGCACCACAAGAACACTGAAGCTTTCTTT. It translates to CSVRHHKNTEAFF. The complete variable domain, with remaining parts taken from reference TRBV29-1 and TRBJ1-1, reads SAVISQKPSRDICQRGTSLTIQCQVDSQVTMMFWYRQQPGQSLTLIATANQGSEATYESGFVIDKFPISRPNLTFSTLTVSNMSPEDSSIYLCSVRHHKNTEAFFGQGTRLTVV.

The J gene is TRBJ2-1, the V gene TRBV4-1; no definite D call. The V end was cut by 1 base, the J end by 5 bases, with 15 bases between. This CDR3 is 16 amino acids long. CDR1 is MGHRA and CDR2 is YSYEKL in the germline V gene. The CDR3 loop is CASSQVQASPHNEQFF. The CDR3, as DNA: TGCGCCAGCAGCCAAGTACAAGCTTCTCCCCACAATGAGCAGTTCTTC.

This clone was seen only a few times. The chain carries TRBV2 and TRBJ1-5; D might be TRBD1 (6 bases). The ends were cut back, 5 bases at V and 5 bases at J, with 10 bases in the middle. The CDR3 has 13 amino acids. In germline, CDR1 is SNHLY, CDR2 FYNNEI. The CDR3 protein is CASSLQGDQPQHF. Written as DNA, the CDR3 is TGTGCCAGCAGTTTACAGGGAGATCAGCCCCAGCATTTT.

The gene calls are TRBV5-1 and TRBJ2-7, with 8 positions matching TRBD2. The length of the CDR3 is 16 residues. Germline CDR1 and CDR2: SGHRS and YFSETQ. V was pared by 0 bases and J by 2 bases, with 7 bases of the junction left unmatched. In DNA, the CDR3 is TGCGCCAGCAGCTTGGAAGGCGGGGGGACCGCCTACGAGCAGTACTTC. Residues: CASSLEGGGTAYEQYF. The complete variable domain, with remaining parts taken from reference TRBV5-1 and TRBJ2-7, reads KAGVTQTPRYLIKTRGQQVTLSCSPISGHRSVSWYQQTPGQGLQFLFEYFSETQRNKGNFPGRFSGRQFSNSRSEMNVSTLELGDSALYLCASSLEGGGTAYEQYFGPGTRLTVT.

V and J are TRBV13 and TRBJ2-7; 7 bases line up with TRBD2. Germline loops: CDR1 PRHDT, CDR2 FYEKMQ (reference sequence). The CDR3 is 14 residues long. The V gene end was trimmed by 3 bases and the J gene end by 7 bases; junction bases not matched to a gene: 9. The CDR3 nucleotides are TGTGCCAGCAGCTTCGGAGGGAGGGCCAGGGAGCAGTACTTC. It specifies CASSFGGRAREQYF.

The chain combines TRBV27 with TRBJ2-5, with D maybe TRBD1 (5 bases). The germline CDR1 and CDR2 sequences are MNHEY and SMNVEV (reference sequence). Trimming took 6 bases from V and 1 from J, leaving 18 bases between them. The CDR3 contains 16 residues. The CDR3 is CASSPTRTSLQETQYF. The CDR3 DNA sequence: TGTGCCAGCAGCCCCACGAGGACATCCCTCCAAGAGACCCAGTACTTC.

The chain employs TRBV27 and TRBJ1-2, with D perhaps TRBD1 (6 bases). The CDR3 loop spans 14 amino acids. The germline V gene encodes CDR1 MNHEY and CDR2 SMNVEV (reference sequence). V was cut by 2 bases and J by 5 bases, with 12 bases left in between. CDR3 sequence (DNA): TGTGCCAGCAGTTTAGGGGGGGGGCGATATGGCTACACCTTC. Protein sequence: CASSLGGGRYGYTF.

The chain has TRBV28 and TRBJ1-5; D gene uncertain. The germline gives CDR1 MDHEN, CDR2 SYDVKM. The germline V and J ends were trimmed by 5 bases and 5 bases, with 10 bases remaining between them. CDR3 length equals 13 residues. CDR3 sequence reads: CASSPRQDQPQHF. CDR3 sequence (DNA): TGTGCCAGCAGTCCCCGGCAGGATCAGCCCCAGCATTTT.

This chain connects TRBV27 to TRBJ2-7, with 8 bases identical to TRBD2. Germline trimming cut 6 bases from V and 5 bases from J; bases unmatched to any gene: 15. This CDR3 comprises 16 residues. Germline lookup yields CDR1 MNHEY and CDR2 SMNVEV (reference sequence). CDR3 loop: CASRRGYGTSKNEQYF. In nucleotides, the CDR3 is TGTGCCAGCAGGCGAGGTTACGGGACTAGTAAAAACGAGCAGTACTTC.

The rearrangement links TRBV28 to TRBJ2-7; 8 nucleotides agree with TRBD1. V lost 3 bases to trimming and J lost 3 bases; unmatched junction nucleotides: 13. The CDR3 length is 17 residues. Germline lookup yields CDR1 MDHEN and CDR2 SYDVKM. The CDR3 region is CASSFGFPARGHYEQYF. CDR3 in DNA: TGTGCCAGCAGTTTCGGTTTTCCCGCCAGGGGGCACTACGAGCAGTACTTC. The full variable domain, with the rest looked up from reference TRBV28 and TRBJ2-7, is DVKVTQSSRYLVKRTGEKVFLECVQDMDHENMFWYRQDPGLGLRLIYFSYDVKMKEKGDIPEGYSVSREKKERFSLILESASTNQTSMYLCASSFGFPARGHYEQYFGPGTRLTVT.

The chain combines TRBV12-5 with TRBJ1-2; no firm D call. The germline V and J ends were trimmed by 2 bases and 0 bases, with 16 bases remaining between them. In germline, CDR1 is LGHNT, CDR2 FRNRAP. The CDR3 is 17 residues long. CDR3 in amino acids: CASGLTQLRPANYGYTF. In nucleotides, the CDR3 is TGTGCTAGTGGTTTGACCCAATTAAGACCCGCTAACTATGGCTACACCTTC.

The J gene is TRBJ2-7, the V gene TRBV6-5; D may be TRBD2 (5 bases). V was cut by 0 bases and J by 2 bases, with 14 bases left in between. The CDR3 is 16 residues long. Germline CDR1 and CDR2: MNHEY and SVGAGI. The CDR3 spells CASSYSASREAYEQYF. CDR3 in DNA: TGTGCCAGCAGTTACTCGGCTAGCAGAGAAGCCTACGAGCAGTACTTC.

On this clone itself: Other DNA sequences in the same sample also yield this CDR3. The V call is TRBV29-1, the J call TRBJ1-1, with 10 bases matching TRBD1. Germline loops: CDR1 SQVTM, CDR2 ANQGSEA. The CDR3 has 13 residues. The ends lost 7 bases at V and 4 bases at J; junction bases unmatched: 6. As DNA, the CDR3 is TGCAGCGCTGGGACAGGGGCGGCCACTGAAGCTTTCTTT. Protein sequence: CSAGTGAATEAFF.

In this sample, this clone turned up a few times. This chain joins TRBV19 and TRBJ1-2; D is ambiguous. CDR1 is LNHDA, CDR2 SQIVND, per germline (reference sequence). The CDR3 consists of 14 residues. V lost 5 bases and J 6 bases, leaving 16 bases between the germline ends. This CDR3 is CASSPSGRANGYTF. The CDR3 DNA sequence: TGTGCCAGTAGTCCCTCAGGACGTGCGAATGGCTACACCTTC.

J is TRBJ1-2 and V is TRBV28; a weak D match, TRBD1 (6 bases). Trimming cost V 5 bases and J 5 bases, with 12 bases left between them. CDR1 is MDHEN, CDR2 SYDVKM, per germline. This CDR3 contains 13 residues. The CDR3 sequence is CASSRGIWYGYTF. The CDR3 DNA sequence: TGTGCCAGCAGTAGGGGGATCTGGTATGGCTACACCTTC.

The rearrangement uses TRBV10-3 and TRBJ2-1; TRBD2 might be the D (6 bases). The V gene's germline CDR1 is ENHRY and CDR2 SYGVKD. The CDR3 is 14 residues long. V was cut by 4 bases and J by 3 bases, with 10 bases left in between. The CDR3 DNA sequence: TGTGCCATCAGTGGGGCGGGGAACTACAATGAGCAGTTCTTC. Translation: CAISGAGNYNEQFF.

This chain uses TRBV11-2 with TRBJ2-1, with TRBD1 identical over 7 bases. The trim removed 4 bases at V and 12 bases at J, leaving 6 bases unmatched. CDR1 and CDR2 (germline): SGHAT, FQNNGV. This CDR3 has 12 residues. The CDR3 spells CASSSSRTGQFF. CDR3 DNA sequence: TGTGCCAGCAGCTCCTCGCGGACAGGGCAGTTCTTC.

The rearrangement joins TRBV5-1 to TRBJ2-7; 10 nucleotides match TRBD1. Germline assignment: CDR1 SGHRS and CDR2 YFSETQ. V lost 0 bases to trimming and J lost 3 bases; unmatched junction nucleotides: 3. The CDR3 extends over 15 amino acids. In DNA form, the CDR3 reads TGCGCCAGCAGCTTGGTGGGACAGGGGAGCTACGAGCAGTACTTC. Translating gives CASSLVGQGSYEQYF.

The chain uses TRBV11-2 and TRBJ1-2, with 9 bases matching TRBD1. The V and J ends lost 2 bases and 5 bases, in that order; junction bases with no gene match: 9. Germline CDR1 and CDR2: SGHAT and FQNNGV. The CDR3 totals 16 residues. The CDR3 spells CASSLNLRTGEYGYTF. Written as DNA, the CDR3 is TGTGCCAGCAGCTTAAATCTCCGGACAGGGGAATATGGCTACACCTTC.

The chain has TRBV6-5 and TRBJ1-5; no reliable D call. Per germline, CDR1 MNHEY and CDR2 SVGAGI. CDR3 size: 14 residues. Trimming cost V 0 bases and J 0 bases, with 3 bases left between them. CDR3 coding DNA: TGTGCCAGCAGTTACTCGCATAGCAATCAGCCCCAGCATTTT. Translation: CASSYSHSNQPQHF.

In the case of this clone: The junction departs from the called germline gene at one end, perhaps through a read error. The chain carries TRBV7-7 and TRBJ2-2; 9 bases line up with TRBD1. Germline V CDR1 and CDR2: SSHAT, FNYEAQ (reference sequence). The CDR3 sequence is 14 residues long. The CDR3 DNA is TGTGCTAGCAGCCTACAGGGGGCTGCCGGGGAGCTGTTTTTT. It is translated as CASSLQGAAGELFF.

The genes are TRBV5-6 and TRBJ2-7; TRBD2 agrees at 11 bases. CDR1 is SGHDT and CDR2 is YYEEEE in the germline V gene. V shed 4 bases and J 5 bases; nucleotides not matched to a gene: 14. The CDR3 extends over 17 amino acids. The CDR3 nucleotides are TGTGCCAGCAGCCCAAAAATGCGACTAGCGGGAATCAACGAGCAGTACTTC. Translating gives CASSPKMRLAGINEQYF.

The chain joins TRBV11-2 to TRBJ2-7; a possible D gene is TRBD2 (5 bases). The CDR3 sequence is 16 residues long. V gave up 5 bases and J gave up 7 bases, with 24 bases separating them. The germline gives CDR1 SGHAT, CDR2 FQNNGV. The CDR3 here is CASSLERDRLMAEQYF. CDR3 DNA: TGTGCCAGCAGCCTTGAACGGGATCGTTTAATGGCAGAGCAGTACTTC.